The present T cell receptor (beta chain) was sequenced within a study of T cells in localized non-small cell lung cancer. About this clone itself: Its antigen is currently unknown.

The CDR3 contains 14 residues. Germline CDR1 and CDR2: SGHTA and FQGNSA. Trimming removed 1 base at V and 6 bases at J, with 13 bases between. General study results and limits: Tumor trailed uninvolved adjacent lung in T cell clonality, which peaked there.

Profiled with immunoSEQ multiplex PCR; TCRdb holds only in-frame clones, not every one. The sample has around 24,000 clones; roughly 87% are singletons. The TCR comes from a male donor at least 60 years old with stage I squamous cell lung carcinoma. The chain combines TRBV7-2 with TRBJ2-7; TRBD1 might be the D (6 bases). Material: peripheral blood, obtained before any cancer treatment. The CDR3 protein is CASSLVGGTSEQYF. CDR3 sequence (DNA): TGTGCCAGCAGCTTAGTAGGGGGTACGAGCGAGCAGTACTTC.